A selection of T cell receptor beta chains follows, all from one sample in a study of blood T cell repertoires in COVID-19. Clones were sequenced by immunoSEQ multiplex PCR, and TCRdb holds only the in-frame ones, with some missing. Altogether some 120,000 clones are present, roughly 83% being singletons, with the ten largest covering 2% to 2.5%. The specimen was peripheral blood. The receptor source for this set is a man aged 30-40 years with acute or convalescent COVID-19. The CDR3 runs from the conserved cysteine through the conserved F or W. The order of the fields is J gene, clone size, CDR3 length, V gene, D gene, CDR3 protein, CDR3 DNA. A D gene is named only where the DNA matches it firmly. A clone size is listed for some rows: how often the clone was seen (once, few, many), or a class if it is expanded.

j_gene: TRBJ1-2; abundance: -; len: 12; v_gene: TRBV12-3/TRBV12-4; d_gene: -; CDR3aa: CASARQQGSYTF; CDR3nt: TGTGCCAGCGCTCGTCAACAGGGAAGCTACACCTTC
j_gene: TRBJ1-2; abundance: -; len: 12; v_gene: TRBV29-1; d_gene: -; CDR3aa: CSGRGGIGGYTF; CDR3nt: TGCAGCGGCAGGGGTGGGATCGGTGGCTACACCTTC
j_gene: TRBJ1-1; abundance: once; len: 13; v_gene: TRBV10-2; d_gene: -; CDR3aa: CASMRQKNTEAFF; CDR3nt: TGCGCCAGCATGCGACAGAAGAACACTGAAGCTTTCTTT
j_gene: TRBJ2-1; abundance: few; len: 13; v_gene: TRBV6-5; d_gene: TRBD2; CDR3aa: CASGTSGRPKQFF; CDR3nt: TGTGCCAGCGGGACTAGCGGGAGGCCGAAGCAGTTCTTC
j_gene: TRBJ1-6; abundance: once; len: 15; v_gene: TRBV6-1; d_gene: -; CDR3aa: CASSEGAGDNSPLHF; CDR3nt: TGTGCCAGCAGTGAAGGAGCAGGGGATAATTCACCCCTCCACTTT
j_gene: TRBJ2-3; abundance: once; len: 17; v_gene: TRBV14; d_gene: -; CDR3aa: CASSPLTASFGTDTQYF; CDR3nt: TGTGCCAGCAGCCCCCTGACAGCCAGTTTTGGCACAGATACGCAGTATTTT
j_gene: TRBJ1-2; abundance: once; len: 14; v_gene: TRBV4-1; d_gene: TRBD1; CDR3aa: CASSATGGSGGYTF; CDR3nt: TGCGCCAGCAGCGCCACAGGGGGCTCGGGAGGCTACACCTTC
j_gene: TRBJ1-3; abundance: -; len: 14; v_gene: TRBV18; d_gene: -; CDR3aa: CASSRQTSGNTIYF; CDR3nt: TGTGCCAGCTCACGACAGACCTCTGGAAACACCATATATTTT
j_gene: TRBJ1-2; abundance: -; len: 16; v_gene: TRBV18; d_gene: -; CDR3aa: CASSPFRDTIADGYTF; CDR3nt: TGTGCCAGCTCACCTTTTAGGGACACGATTGCCGATGGCTACACCTTC
j_gene: TRBJ1-2; abundance: -; len: 14; v_gene: TRBV5-4; d_gene: -; CDR3aa: CASSARDGRYGYTF; CDR3nt: TGTGCCAGCAGCGCCCGGGACGGGAGATATGGCTACACCTTC
j_gene: TRBJ1-1; abundance: -; len: 12; v_gene: TRBV12-3/TRBV12-4; d_gene: -; CDR3aa: CASSSRSAEAFF; CDR3nt: TGTGCCAGCAGTTCCCGATCGGCTGAAGCTTTCTTT
j_gene: TRBJ1-2; abundance: -; len: 14; v_gene: TRBV6-5; d_gene: -; CDR3aa: CASSYTGEGYGYTF; CDR3nt: TGTGCCAGCAGTTACACTGGGGAGGGCTATGGCTACACCTTC
j_gene: TRBJ2-3; abundance: -; len: 15; v_gene: TRBV11-2; d_gene: TRBD2; CDR3aa: CASGPGRGVTDTQYF; CDR3nt: TGTGCCAGCGGCCCAGGGCGGGGGGTCACAGATACGCAGTATTTT
j_gene: TRBJ1-2; abundance: many; len: 13; v_gene: TRBV7-8; d_gene: TRBD1; CDR3aa: CASSTGQGDGYTF; CDR3nt: TGTGCCAGCAGCACGGGACAGGGTGACGGCTACACCTTC
j_gene: TRBJ1-1; abundance: -; len: 16; v_gene: TRBV5-1; d_gene: TRBD1; CDR3aa: CASIPPWRTGDTEAFF; CDR3nt: TGCGCCAGCATCCCTCCGTGGAGGACAGGGGACACTGAAGCTTTCTTT
j_gene: TRBJ1-6; abundance: -; len: 13; v_gene: TRBV6-5; d_gene: TRBD1; CDR3aa: CASRDRGRSPLHF; CDR3nt: TGTGCCAGCAGGGACAGGGGACGATCACCCCTCCACTTT
j_gene: TRBJ1-3; abundance: -; len: 17; v_gene: TRBV11-2; d_gene: -; CDR3aa: CASSLTLDRRSGNTIYF; CDR3nt: TGTGCCAGCAGCTTAACGTTAGACAGGCGCTCTGGAAACACCATATATTTT
j_gene: TRBJ1-2; abundance: once; len: 13; v_gene: TRBV6-5; d_gene: -; CDR3aa: CASRGPGTYGYTF; CDR3nt: TGTGCCAGCAGGGGTCCAGGCACCTATGGCTACACCTTC
j_gene: TRBJ1-2; abundance: -; len: 16; v_gene: TRBV19; d_gene: -; CDR3aa: CASSIATTGTNYGYTF; CDR3nt: TGTGCCAGTAGTATAGCCACAACAGGGACTAACTATGGCTACACCTTC
j_gene: TRBJ1-6; abundance: once; len: 14; v_gene: TRBV27; d_gene: -; CDR3aa: CASSFGGSHSPLHF; CDR3nt: TGTGCCAGCAGTTTCGGGGGTTCGCATTCACCCCTCCACTTT